This TCR beta chain was captured in a study of blood T cell repertoires in COVID-19 (TCRdb year 2020). Background for the entire study: The collaborator samples originated in the United States, Italy and Spain and spanned the acute and convalescent phases of COVID-19. Samples were obtained from the ongoing ImmuneRACE study (first 160 participants) and from some 1,200 subjects provided by 6 global collaborators. The prospective study material was composed of cDNA or gDNA derived from T cells, B-cell-depleted T cells, or PBMCs. The repertoires were released in a freely available public database meant as a resource for research on the immune response to SARS-CoV-2. Deeply sampled blood TCRbeta repertoires from subjects exposed to, actively infected with, or recovered from COVID-19 were included in the dataset. A de-identified subject ID, COVID-19 status, age in years and sex were almost always included in the sample metadata. HLA class I and class II types, where available, came from metadata supplied by the sample provider rather than from assay-based typing. General study outcomes and caveats: The amount of clinical and demographic metadata varied by source and participant and was provided uncurated.

Including the terminal cysteine and phenylalanine, the CDR3 comprises 14 residues. The retained sequence is limited to the CDR3, 42 bases, with the frame set at the first base. At the junction V is shortened by 2 bases and J by 0 bases, with 5 bases in between. CDR1 and CDR2 (KGHSH, LQKENI) derive from the germline V gene. TCRbeta CDR3 regions were amplified from genomic DNA by means of the immunoSEQ Assay, a bias-controlled multiplex PCR. In the source study's methods: The number of nucleated cells in each sample was estimated by amplification of reference gene primers within the assay. Sequence reads were collapsed and filtered to measure the absolute abundance of every unique TCRbeta CDR3 rearrangement. For each sample, productive Simpson clonality was calculated as the square root of Simpson's diversity index across productive rearrangements. TCRdb limited this immuneACCESS table to in-frame rearrangements with V and J called. A share of clones is missing; checked studies link under half to unresolved V genes, and the rest is unexplained. From that table come the V and J calls and clone size; the DNA was used to work out D and trimming. For this sample the table gives some 200,000 clones, of which around 80% were detected only once. Clones ranked in the top ten supply about 12% of the sample.

In regard to this clone: It lacks a known antigen. No base-level quality is on record; no much larger clone is a single base apart.

Each collaborating institution followed its own protocols to collect whole blood in K2EDTA tubes. For TCRbeta analysis, collaborator samples were shipped as frozen whole blood, as isolated PBMCs, or as DNA extracted from either sample type. The TCR comes from a woman between 40 and 50 years old with acute or convalescent COVID-19. This chain joins TRBV18 to TRBJ1-5; there is no confident call for the D gene. The sample consisted of peripheral blood. The CDR3: CASSPGSSNQPQHF. At the DNA level, the sequence is TGTGCCAGCTCACCAGGCTCTAGCAATCAGCCCCAGCATTTT.